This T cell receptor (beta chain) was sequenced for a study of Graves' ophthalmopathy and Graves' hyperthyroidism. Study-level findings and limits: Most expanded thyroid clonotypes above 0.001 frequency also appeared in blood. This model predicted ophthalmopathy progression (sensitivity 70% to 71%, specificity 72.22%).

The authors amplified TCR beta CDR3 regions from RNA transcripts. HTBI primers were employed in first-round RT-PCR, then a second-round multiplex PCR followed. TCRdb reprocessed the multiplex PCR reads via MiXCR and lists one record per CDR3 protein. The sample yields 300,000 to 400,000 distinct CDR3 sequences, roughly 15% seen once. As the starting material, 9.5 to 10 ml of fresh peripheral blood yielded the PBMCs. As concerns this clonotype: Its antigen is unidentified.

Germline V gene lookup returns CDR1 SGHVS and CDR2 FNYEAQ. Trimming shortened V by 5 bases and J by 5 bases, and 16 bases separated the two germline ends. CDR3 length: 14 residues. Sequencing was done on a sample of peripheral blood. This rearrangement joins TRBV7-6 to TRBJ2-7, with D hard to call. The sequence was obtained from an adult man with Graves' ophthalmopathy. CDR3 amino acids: CASSPEAQQDEQYF. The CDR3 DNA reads TGTGCCAGCAGCCCTGAGGCCCAGCAGGACGAGCAGTACTTC.